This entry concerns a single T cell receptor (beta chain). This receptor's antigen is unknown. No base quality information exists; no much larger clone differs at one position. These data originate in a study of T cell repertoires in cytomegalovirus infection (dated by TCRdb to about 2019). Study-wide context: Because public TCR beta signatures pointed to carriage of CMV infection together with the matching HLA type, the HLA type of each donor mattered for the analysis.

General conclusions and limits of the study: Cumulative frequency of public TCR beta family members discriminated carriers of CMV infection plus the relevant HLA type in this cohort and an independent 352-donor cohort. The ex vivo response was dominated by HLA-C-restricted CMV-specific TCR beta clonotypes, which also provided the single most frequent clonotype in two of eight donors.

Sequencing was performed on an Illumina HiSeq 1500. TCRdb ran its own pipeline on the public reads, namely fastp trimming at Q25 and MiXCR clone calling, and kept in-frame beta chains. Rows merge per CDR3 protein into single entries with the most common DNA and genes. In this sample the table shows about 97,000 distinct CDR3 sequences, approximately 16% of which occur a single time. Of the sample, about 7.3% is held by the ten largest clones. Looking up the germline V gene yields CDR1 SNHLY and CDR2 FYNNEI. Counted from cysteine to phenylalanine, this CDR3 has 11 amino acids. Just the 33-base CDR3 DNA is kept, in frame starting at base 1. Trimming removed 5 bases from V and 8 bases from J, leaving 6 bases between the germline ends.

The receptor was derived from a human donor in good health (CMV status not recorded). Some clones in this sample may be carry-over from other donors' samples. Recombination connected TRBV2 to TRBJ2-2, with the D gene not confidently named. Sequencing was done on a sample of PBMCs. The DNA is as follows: TGTGCCAGCAGTCCTCCGGGGGAGCTGTTTTTT. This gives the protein CASSPPGELFF. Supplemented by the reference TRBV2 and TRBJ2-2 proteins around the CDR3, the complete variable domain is EPEVTQTPSHQVTQMGQEVILRCVPISNHLYFYWYRQILGQKVEFLVSFYNNEISEKSEIFDDQFSVERPDGSNFTLKIRSTKLEDSAMYFCASSPPGELFFGEGSRLTVL.